The 13 T cell receptor beta chains below come from one sample, sequenced in a study of cytomegalovirus exposure and HLA in healthy donors. The PCR used 60 Vbeta and 13 Jbeta primers. Libraries were prepared by immunoSEQ multiplex PCR; TCRdb keeps only in-frame clonotypes and omits some of them. The sample lists approximately 150,000 clones; roughly 75% were seen once. Sequencing was done on a sample of PBMCs. These TCRs come from a man between 18 and 35 years old in good health and CMV-seropositive.

This chain connects TRBV6-1 to TRBJ2-7; 7 nucleotides match TRBD2. Trimming cost V 11 bases and J 6 bases; bases outside gene matches: 10. The CDR3 has 12 residues. CDR1 is MNHNS, CDR2 SASEGT, per germline. The CDR3 loop is CAYETSQGEQYF. DNA for the CDR3: TGTGCCTACGAGACTAGCCAGGGCGAGCAGTACTTC.

The chain links TRBV7-9 to TRBJ2-3, with unresolved D. V lost 1 base, J lost 0 bases, and 8 bases lay in between. Germline V CDR1 and CDR2: SEHNR, FQNEAQ (reference sequence). The CDR3 contains 15 residues. The CDR3 DNA follows: TGTGCCAGCAGCTTAGGTGTAACTAGCACAGATACGCAGTATTTT. This sequence encodes CASSLGVTSTDTQYF. The whole variable domain, remainder taken from reference TRBV7-9 and TRBJ2-3, is DTGVSQNPRHKITKRGQNVTFRCDPISEHNRLYWYRQTLGQGPEFLTYFQNEAQLEKSRLLSDRFSAERPKGSFSTLEIQRTEQGDSAMYLCASSLGVTSTDTQYFGPGTRLTVL.

The J gene is TRBJ1-2, the V gene TRBV19, with 9 nucleotides matching TRBD1. The J segment lost 2 bases and the V segment lost 8 bases, leaving 9 bases of the junction unmatched. Germline-derived CDR1 and CDR2 are LNHDA and SQIVND (reference sequence). This CDR3 is 15 amino acids long. This CDR3 reads CASGTGPYPNYGYTF. CDR3 DNA: TGTGCCAGTGGGACAGGGCCGTACCCGAACTATGGCTACACCTTC.

CDR3 sequence (DNA): TGTGCCACCAGCAGAGATCCCTGGCTAGCGGATGGGAATGAGCAGTTCTTC. This translates into CATSRDPWLADGNEQFF. This sequence joins TRBV15 and TRBJ2-1; 7 bases agree with TRBD2. V was clipped by 0 bases and J by 7 bases; unmatched bases: 12. The CDR3 covers 17 residues. Germline V gene lookup returns CDR1 LNHNV and CDR2 YYDKDF (reference sequence). Using reference TRBV15 and TRBJ2-1 for the parts outside the CDR3, the full variable domain is DAMVIQNPRYQVTQFGKPVTLSCSQTLNHNVMYWYQQKSSQAPKLLFHYYDKDFNNEADTPDNFQSRRPNTSFCFLDIRSPGLGDTAMYLCATSRDPWLADGNEQFFGPGTRLTVL.

This chain uses TRBV29-1 with TRBJ1-5; D remains unclear. CDR1 SQVTM and CDR2 ANQGSEA come from the germline V gene. V lost 3 bases to trimming and J lost 6 bases, with 12 bases between them. The length of the CDR3 is 13 residues. The CDR3 nucleotides are TGCAGCGTTGAGGGAAATGCGGGTCAGCCCCAGCATTTT. It yields the protein CSVEGNAGQPQHF.

The chain joins TRBV29-1 to TRBJ1-2, with 7 bases lining up with TRBD1. Trimming cost V 4 bases and J 5 bases; bases outside gene matches: 7. Germline V gives CDR1 SQVTM, CDR2 ANQGSEA. The CDR3 totals 13 residues. The DNA of the CDR3 is TGCAGCGTTGGCAGGGGGGCAATATATGGCTACACCTTC. This sequence encodes CSVGRGAIYGYTF.

The sample holds one count of this clone. CDR3 in amino acids: CASGQAPRGEQYF. DNA of the CDR3: TGTGCCAGCGGACAGGCACCACGAGGCGAGCAGTACTTC. This sequence joins TRBV6-1 and TRBJ2-7, with 7 bases matching TRBD1. There are 13 residues in the CDR3. CDR1 and CDR2 from the germline V gene are MNHNS and SASEGT. Germline trimming cut 8 bases from V and 6 bases from J; bases unmatched to any gene: 10.

The chain links TRBV27 to TRBJ1-3; 7 bases align to TRBD1. The V and J ends lost 5 bases and 6 bases, in that order; junction bases with no gene match: 10. This CDR3 has 15 residues. Germline V gene sequence: CDR1 MNHEY, CDR2 SMNVEV (reference sequence). The CDR3 here is CASSPGGQWANTIYF. The CDR3 coding sequence is TGTGCCAGCAGTCCCGGGGGACAGTGGGCAAACACCATATATTTT.

The V call is TRBV2, the J call TRBJ2-1, with D possibly matching TRBD2 (5 bases). The CDR3 consists of 15 residues. The V end lost 9 bases, the J end lost 4 bases, and 19 bases lay between the germline ends. Germline-derived CDR1 and CDR2 are SNHLY and FYNNEI. CDR3 nucleotides: TGTGCCAGACAAATGCGCGTCGGGGAATACAATGAGCAGTTCTTC. Translating it yields CARQMRVGEYNEQFF. Full variable domain (remainder filled in from reference TRBV2 and TRBJ2-1): EPEVTQTPSHQVTQMGQEVILRCVPISNHLYFYWYRQILGQKVEFLVSFYNNEISEKSEIFDDQFSVERPDGSNFTLKIRSTKLEDSAMYFCARQMRVGEYNEQFFGPGTRLTVL.

This chain uses TRBV15 with TRBJ2-7, with 7 nucleotides matching TRBD2. Germline CDR1 and CDR2: LNHNV and YYDKDF (reference sequence). This CDR3 spans 15 amino acids. With 0 bases clipped from V and 0 bases from J, the junction kept 2 bases outside the gene matches. CDR3 nucleotides: TGTGCCACCAGCAGAGAAAGCGGGATCTCCTACGAGCAGTACTTC. It encodes CATSRESGISYEQYF.

The genes are TRBV5-6 and TRBJ1-2; D is possibly TRBD1 (5 bases). This CDR3 region has 15 residues. The V gene's germline CDR1 is SGHDT and CDR2 YYEEEE. V gave up 2 bases and J gave up 7 bases, with 18 bases separating them. In DNA form, the CDR3 reads TGTGCCAGCAGCTTTCCGAGGGGCCAGGGAGGTGGCTACACCTTC. Protein sequence: CASSFPRGQGGGYTF.

V is TRBV15 and J is TRBJ2-7, with 9 bases aligning to TRBD2. The CDR3 totals 14 residues. Per the germline V gene, CDR1 is LNHNV and CDR2 is YYDKDF (reference sequence). Trimming took 3 bases from V and 6 from J; bases not matched to a gene: 6. For the CDR3, the DNA is TGTGCCACCAGCAGGCGGGAGGGCCTCTTCGAGCAGTACTTC. Its translation: CATSRREGLFEQYF. The complete variable domain, with remaining parts taken from reference TRBV15 and TRBJ2-7, reads DAMVIQNPRYQVTQFGKPVTLSCSQTLNHNVMYWYQQKSSQAPKLLFHYYDKDFNNEADTPDNFQSRRPNTSFCFLDIRSPGLGDTAMYLCATSRREGLFEQYFGPGTRLTVT.

The chain has TRBV7-6 and TRBJ2-7, with TRBD2 matching 14 bases. V lost 5 bases, J lost 3 bases, and 12 bases stayed unmatched. The germline V gene encodes CDR1 SGHVS and CDR2 FNYEAQ. The CDR3 extends over 18 amino acids. The CDR3 protein is CASSLGLAGGSSRYEQYF. Here the CDR3 DNA reads TGTGCCAGCAGCCTAGGACTAGCGGGAGGTTCGTCGCGCTACGAGCAGTACTTC. Based on the CDR3 plus reference TRBV7-6 and TRBJ2-7, the full variable domain is GAGVSQSPRYKVTKRGQDVALRCDPISGHVSLYWYRQALGQGPEFLTYFNYEAQQDKSGLPNDRFSAERPEGSISTLTIQRTEQRDSAMYRCASSLGLAGGSSRYEQYFGPGTRLTVT.